The text below deals with one TCR beta chain. The data derive from a study of T cell repertoires in cytomegalovirus infection. TCRdb reprocessed the reads via MiXCR and lists one record per CDR3 protein. The sample yields approximately 250,000 distinct CDR3 sequences, roughly 10% seen once. Germline CDR1 and CDR2: SGHKS and YYEKEE (reference sequence). V shed 7 bases and J shed 0 bases, with 7 bases lying between them. The CDR3 is 13 residues long. This clonotype was sampled from a human donor in good health (CMV status not recorded). Some clones in this sample may be carry-over from other donors' samples. The sequenced sample consisted of PBMCs. The chain recombines TRBV5-5 with TRBJ1-4, with D unclear. The CDR3 nucleotides read TGTGCCAGCGGGCGGTCAACTAATGAAAAACTGTTTTTT. Its protein product is CASGRSTNEKLFF.